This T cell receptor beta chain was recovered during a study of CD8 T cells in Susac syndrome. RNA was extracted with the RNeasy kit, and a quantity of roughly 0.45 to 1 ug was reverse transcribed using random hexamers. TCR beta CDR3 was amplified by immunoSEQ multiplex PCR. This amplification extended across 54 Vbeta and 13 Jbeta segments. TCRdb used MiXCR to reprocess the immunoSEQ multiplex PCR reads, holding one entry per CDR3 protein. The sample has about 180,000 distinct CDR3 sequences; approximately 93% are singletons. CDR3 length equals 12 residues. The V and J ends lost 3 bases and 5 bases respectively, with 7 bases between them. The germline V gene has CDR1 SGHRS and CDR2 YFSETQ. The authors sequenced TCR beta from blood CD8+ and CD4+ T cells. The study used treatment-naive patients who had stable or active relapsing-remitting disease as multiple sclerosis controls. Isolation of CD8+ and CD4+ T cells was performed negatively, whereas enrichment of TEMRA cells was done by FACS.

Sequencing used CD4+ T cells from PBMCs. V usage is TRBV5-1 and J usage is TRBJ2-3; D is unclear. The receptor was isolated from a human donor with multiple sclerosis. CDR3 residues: CASSSYVDTQYF. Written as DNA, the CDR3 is TGCGCCAGCAGCTCCTACGTAGATACGCAGTATTTT.